Each of the 28 T cell receptor beta chains below was sequenced from the same sample in a study of blood T cells in healthy people across ages. A sample-barcoded 5' primer and a J-beta primer mix were used in a second PCR of roughly 7 to 11 cycles. TCRdb reprocessed the 5' RACE reads via MiXCR and lists one record per CDR3 protein. Among around 1.5 million distinct CDR3 sequences, about 35% were seen once, and the ten largest hold roughly 12%. The sample consisted of blood. All receptors derive from a woman in her thirties in good health.

This clonotype was detected ten times or more. V and J are TRBV4-1 and TRBJ2-7; 8 bases agree with TRBD1. V gave up 3 bases and J gave up 5 bases; unmatched junction bases: 12. CDR3 length: 16 amino acids. Germline lookup yields CDR1 MGHRA and CDR2 YSYEKL. The CDR3, as DNA: TGCGCCAGCAGCCATAGCCTTTGGACAGGGACCCACGAGCAGTACTTC. It specifies CASSHSLWTGTHEQYF.

This rearrangement joins TRBV20-1 to TRBJ2-7; 10 bases match TRBD2. CDR3 size: 17 residues. Germline V gene sequence: CDR1 DFQATT, CDR2 SNEGSKA (reference sequence). Trimming removed 4 bases from V and 5 bases from J; junction bases left unmatched: 17. The CDR3 region has the DNA TGCAGTGCTAACCACCGGACTAGCGGCCCCCAGAGGGACGAGCAGTACTTC. It codes for CSANHRTSGPQRDEQYF.

This clonotype was seen a few times. The chain couples TRBV7-9 to TRBJ2-7; 8 nucleotides agree with TRBD2. With V trimmed by 2 bases and J by 5 bases, 8 bases remained unmatched. The CDR3 runs 15 residues. The germline gives CDR1 SEHNR, CDR2 FQNEAQ (reference sequence). The CDR3 loop reads CASSLLAGGRHEQYF. The CDR3 DNA reads as TGTGCCAGCAGCTTACTAGCGGGTGGACGCCACGAGCAGTACTTC.

The sample holds a few counts of this clonotype. The J gene is TRBJ2-3, the V gene TRBV12-5; 9 bases line up with TRBD2. The CDR3 is 17 residues long. The V segment lost 1 base and the J segment 0 bases; nucleotides outside the gene matches: 5. From germline, CDR1 is LGHNT and CDR2 FRNRAP. CDR3 sequence (DNA): TGTGCTAGTGGTTTGGGTCTAGCGGGATTGAGCACAGATACGCAGTATTTT. Amino acids: CASGLGLAGLSTDTQYF.

This clonotype appeared once. J is TRBJ1-5 and V is TRBV2, with D perhaps TRBD1 (5 bases). CDR1 and CDR2 (germline): SNHLY, FYNNEI. This CDR3 has 14 residues. V lost 4 bases, J lost 7 bases, and 14 bases lay in between. The CDR3 reads CASSGWDAGQPQHF. The CDR3 DNA reads TGTGCCAGCAGTGGCTGGGACGCCGGGCAGCCCCAGCATTTT.

The V gene is TRBV2, the J gene TRBJ2-1, with D unresolved. Trimming took 2 bases from V and 3 from J, leaving 11 bases between them. In germline, CDR1 is SNHLY, CDR2 FYNNEI. The CDR3 has 15 amino acids. CDR3 protein: CASSERRPVYNEQFF. The CDR3 DNA is TGTGCCAGCAGTGAAAGGAGACCTGTCTACAATGAGCAGTTCTTC.

The chain carries TRBV4-1 and TRBJ2-1; 12 nucleotides line up with TRBD2. The CDR3 sequence is 16 residues long. CDR1 and CDR2 (germline): MGHRA, YSYEKL. With 5 bases clipped from V and 4 bases from J, the junction kept 6 bases outside the gene matches. CDR3 DNA sequence: TGCGCCAGCAGCGAAACCGGGACTAGCGGGTACAATGAGCAGTTCTTC. This translates into CASSETGTSGYNEQFF.

The rearrangement links TRBV7-9 to TRBJ1-2; no clear D. Trimming removed 2 bases from V and 5 bases from J, with 15 bases in between. CDR1 is SEHNR and CDR2 is FQNEAQ in the germline V gene (reference sequence). CDR3 length: 15 residues. The DNA of the CDR3 is TGTGCCAGCAGCTTAAACCAGGTCCTCTCGTATGGCTACACCTTC. It codes for CASSLNQVLSYGYTF.

The chain joins TRBV20-1 to TRBJ2-3; 8 positions match TRBD2. CDR1 and CDR2 (germline): DFQATT, SNEGSKA (reference sequence). The CDR3 runs to 14 residues. The CDR3: CIPPWRGVRDTQYF. The DNA of the CDR3 is TGCATTCCTCCCTGGCGGGGGGTTCGGGATACGCAGTATTTT.

This clonotype was seen repeatedly, ten times or more. The chain recombines TRBV29-1 with TRBJ2-1; D call uncertain. Germline CDR1 SQVTM, CDR2 ANQGSEA. This CDR3 region has 12 residues. V was pared by 4 bases and J by 4 bases, with 8 bases between. The CDR3 region is CSVVISYNEQFF. The CDR3 DNA reads TGCAGCGTTGTCATCTCGTACAATGAGCAGTTCTTC.

The chain is built from TRBV27 and TRBJ1-5, with unresolved D. V lost 3 bases and J lost 4, with 13 bases in between. The CDR3 covers 15 residues. Looked up from germline, CDR1 is MNHEY and CDR2 is SMNVEV (reference sequence). CDR3: CASSFLSGGNQPQHF. The DNA of the CDR3 is TGTGCCAGCAGTTTTCTATCAGGAGGGAATCAGCCCCAGCATTTT.

This chain uses TRBV20-1 with TRBJ2-7; 10 bases align to TRBD2. There are 13 residues in the CDR3. CDR1 and CDR2 (germline): DFQATT, SNEGSKA (reference sequence). V was clipped by 8 bases and J by 0 bases; unmatched bases: 4. CDR3 DNA sequence: TGCAGTTCCACTAGCGGGAACTCCTACGAGCAGTACTTC. This sequence encodes CSSTSGNSYEQYF.

This clonotype has only a few counts. The J gene is TRBJ2-3, the V gene TRBV10-3; TRBD2 agrees at 15 bases. The CDR3 is made up of 17 amino acids. V gave up 2 bases and J gave up 4 bases; unmatched junction bases: 4. CDR1 ENHRY and CDR2 SYGVKD come from the germline V gene. The CDR3 nucleotides read TGTGCCATCAGTGAGAGGGGACTAGCGGGGGGAGCAGATACGCAGTATTTT. This gives the protein CAISERGLAGGADTQYF.

The chain couples TRBV5-1 to TRBJ1-2; D possibly corresponds to TRBD1 (5 bases). From germline, CDR1 is SGHRS and CDR2 YFSETQ. With 5 bases removed from V and 7 bases from J, the gap between germline ends came to 18 bases. The CDR3 spans 14 residues. As DNA, the CDR3 is TGCGCCAGCAGTTTCGACGCAGGGTATTCTGGCTACACCTTC. As protein: CASSFDAGYSGYTF.

This clonotype was observed a handful of times. Its ends do not fully match the called genes, so a read error is possible. The chain is built from TRBV7-2 and TRBJ2-4, with no clear D. The J call may be wrong; the DNA end is better matched by TRBJ2-7. CDR1 and CDR2 (germline): SGHTA, FQGNSA. The length of the CDR3 is 11 residues. CDR3 region: CANSAHYEQYF. In DNA, the CDR3 is TGTGCCAACAGCGCGCACTACGAGCAGTACTTC.

The chain uses TRBV6-6 and TRBJ1-6; possible D gene TRBD1, 6 bases. Per the germline V gene, CDR1 is MNHNY and CDR2 is SVGAGI (reference sequence). Between the trimmed V and J ends, which lost 4 bases and 7 bases, there was a span of 17 bases. The CDR3 sequence is 16 residues long. Here the CDR3 reads CASSLSGTRTNSPLHF. Written as DNA, the CDR3 is TGTGCCAGCAGTTTATCAGGGACAAGGACCAATTCACCCCTCCACTTT.

Notes on this clonotype: Germline is not matched at one junction end, which may reflect a read error. The J gene is TRBJ2-7, the V gene TRBV13; TRBD1 agrees at 7 bases. This CDR3 is built from 13 residues. Germline V lookup: CDR1 PRHDT, CDR2 FYEKMQ (reference sequence). The CDR3 loop reads CASSRTGTYERYF. The DNA of the CDR3 is TGTGCCAGCAGTCGGACAGGTACCTACGAGCGGTACTTC.

This clonotype was observed a few times. The rearrangement uses TRBV6-1 and TRBJ2-5; 7 nucleotides match TRBD1. The J call may be in error: the DNA end matches TRBJ2-7 better. The CDR3 runs 15 residues. CDR1 is MNHNS, CDR2 SASEGT, per germline. CDR3 bases: TGTGCCAGCAGTGAAGCGGGGACAGCGACCTACGAGCAGTACTTC. Translation: CASSEAGTATYEQYF.

This clonotype was counted a few times. The chain combines TRBV20-1 with TRBJ1-5; the D is unclear. Germline V CDR1 and CDR2: DFQATT, SNEGSKA (reference sequence). CDR3 length equals 13 residues. Trimming left V 5 bases short and J 5 bases short, with 13 bases between. The CDR3 DNA sequence: TGCAGTGCTTACCAACCGACCGATCAGCCCCAGCATTTT. Amino acid sequence: CSAYQPTDQPQHF.

This sequence joins TRBV3-1 and TRBJ2-1; TRBD2 is a possible D gene (5 bases). CDR1 and CDR2 (germline): LGHDT, YNNKEL (reference sequence). The V end lost 4 bases, the J end lost 9 bases, and 16 bases lay between the germline ends. The length of the CDR3 is 14 residues. CDR3 DNA: TGTGCCAGCAGCCTCAGATGGGGTGGGAGTGAGCAGTTCTTC. Protein: CASSLRWGGSEQFF.

V is TRBV9 and J is TRBJ1-1; D not resolved. The CDR3 has 14 amino acids. The germline V and J ends were trimmed by 2 bases and 7 bases, with 15 bases remaining between them. The germline V gene encodes CDR1 SGDLS and CDR2 YYNGEE. The chain's CDR3 is CASSVAGELFEAFF. CDR3 sequence (DNA): TGTGCCAGCAGCGTTGCAGGCGAACTCTTTGAAGCTTTCTTT.

The chain employs TRBV25-1 and TRBJ2-5; D might be TRBD1 (5 bases). The J call may not be correct, given that the DNA end is closer to TRBJ2-7. Germline CDR1 MGHDK, CDR2 SYGVNS. The CDR3 consists of 15 residues. The CDR3 sequence: CASSATQGTQYEQYF. In nucleotides, the CDR3 is TGTGCCAGCAGTGCCACCCAGGGAACCCAATACGAGCAGTACTTC.

The chain has TRBV20-1 and TRBJ2-1, with TRBD1 matching over 7 bases. The CDR3 covers 15 residues. CDR1 DFQATT and CDR2 SNEGSKA come from the germline V gene (reference sequence). Trimming removed 3 bases from V and 6 bases from J; junction bases left unmatched: 11. CDR3 nucleotides: TGCAGTGCTAGTTTCCGAGACAGGGCCGGCAATGAGCAGTTCTTC. Its translation: CSASFRDRAGNEQFF.

The chain has TRBV6-5 and TRBJ2-5; D is ambiguous. V shed 4 bases and J shed 5 bases, with 17 bases lying between them. CDR1 is MNHEY and CDR2 is SVGAGI in the germline V gene. The CDR3 loop spans 15 amino acids. This CDR3 reads CASSSTDAQRETQYF. CDR3 coding DNA: TGTGCCAGCAGTTCGACGGACGCCCAGAGGGAGACCCAGTACTTC.

This clonotype occurred many times. The rearrangement links TRBV20-1 to TRBJ1-4; D is unclear. V was cut by 6 bases and J by 3 bases, with 11 bases left in between. The CDR3 sequence is 13 residues long. From germline, CDR1 is DFQATT and CDR2 SNEGSKA (reference sequence). The CDR3 region has the DNA TGCAGTGCCAGGTCTCTTTCTAATGAAAAACTGTTTTTT. Protein product: CSARSLSNEKLFF.

The chain has TRBV27 and TRBJ2-7; TRBD2 aligns across 11 bases. Per germline, CDR1 MNHEY and CDR2 SMNVEV (reference sequence). The CDR3 consists of 16 residues. V lost 5 bases, J lost 2 bases, and 8 bases stayed unmatched. The DNA of the CDR3 is TGTGCCAGCAGTGTCCTTACTAGCGGGGGTGCCTACGAGCAGTACTTC. It is translated as CASSVLTSGGAYEQYF.

There are a few counts of this clonotype. The V gene is TRBV19, the J gene TRBJ2-5; D is perhaps TRBD2 (5 bases). This CDR3 is 14 amino acids long. Germline-derived CDR1 and CDR2 are LNHDA and SQIVND (reference sequence). Trimming pared 9 bases from V and 7 bases from J, leaving 21 bases between. In DNA form, the CDR3 reads TGTGCCAGCAACCCCCGAGGGTCTGGAGGGACCCAGTACTTC. Its translation: CASNPRGSGGTQYF.

This clonotype showed up just a few times. The chain links TRBV12-3 or TRBV12-4 to TRBJ2-7, with TRBD1 matching 11 bases. The trim removed 6 bases at V and 5 bases at J, leaving 9 bases unmatched. CDR3 length: 15 amino acids. CDR3 DNA: TGTGCCAGCAGCCACCATCCGGGACAGGGGGACGAGCAGTACTTC. Translating it yields CASSHHPGQGDEQYF.